The next 31 T cell receptor beta chains were all read from a single sample in a study of shared clonotypes between healthy human individuals. Produced via immunoSEQ multiplex PCR; TCRdb's table is partial and in-frame only. The table includes approximately 740,000 clones, roughly 92% detected once. Naive CD8 cells lacked CD45RO, underwent positive selection for CCR7 and left out terminally differentiated effector memory CD45RA+ cells. Sample: naive CD8+ T cells sorted from blood. Every receptor here comes from a man aged 30 to 45 in good health.

The rearrangement uses TRBV18 and TRBJ1-5; unclear D gene. Deletions cut 3 bases from V and 0 bases from J, with 9 bases between. The CDR3 loop spans 15 amino acids. The germline V gene has CDR1 KGHSH and CDR2 LQKENI. This CDR3 reads CASSPSGNSNQPQHF. Written as DNA, the CDR3 is TGTGCCAGCTCACCCTCCGGGAATAGCAATCAGCCCCAGCATTTT. Full variable domain (rest looked up from reference TRBV18 and TRBJ1-5): NAGVMQNPRHLVRRRGQEARLRCSPMKGHSHVYWYRQLPEEGLKFMVYLQKENIIDESGMPKERFSAEFPKEGPSILRIQQVVRGDSAAYFCASSPSGNSNQPQHFGDGTRLSIL.

This sequence joins TRBV7-9 and TRBJ2-2; no clear D gene. V shed 5 bases and J shed 6 bases, with 13 bases lying between them. CDR1 and CDR2 (germline): SEHNR, FQNEAQ (reference sequence). The CDR3 sequence is 14 residues long. This chain's CDR3 is CASSQLPGPGELFF. Here the CDR3 DNA reads TGTGCCAGCAGCCAATTGCCGGGCCCCGGGGAGCTGTTTTTT.

The V and J genes are TRBV27 and TRBJ2-5; no firm D call. Germline loops: CDR1 MNHEY, CDR2 SMNVEV (reference sequence). This CDR3 is built from 13 residues. Trimming cost V 5 bases and J 1 base, with 8 bases left between them. CDR3 amino acids: CASSPSSQETQYF. The CDR3 nucleotides are TGTGCCAGCAGTCCCTCGTCCCAAGAGACCCAGTACTTC.

As for this clone: This may stem from a read error, because a much larger clone lies one nucleotide away. This sequence joins TRBV4-3 and TRBJ2-7, with 10 positions matching TRBD2. Per germline, CDR1 LGHNA and CDR2 YSLEER. The CDR3 is 16 amino acids. The CDR3 here is CAISQDNLAGVHEQYF. Here the CDR3 DNA reads TGCGCCATCAGCCAAGATAATCTAGCGGGAGTTCACGAGCAGTACTTC.

CDR3 sequence (DNA): TGTGCCAGCAGCTCGGGTAGCAATCAGCCCCAGCATTTT. Translated, it gives CASSSGSNQPQHF. This chain uses TRBV11-2 with TRBJ1-5; D gene uncertain. Germline assignment: CDR1 SGHAT and CDR2 FQNNGV. The CDR3 loop spans 13 amino acids. With 4 bases removed from V and 0 bases from J, the gap between germline ends came to 4 bases.

The V and J genes are TRBV7-9 and TRBJ2-5; D gene ambiguous. Looked up from germline, CDR1 is SEHNR and CDR2 is FQNEAQ (reference sequence). The CDR3 is 12 residues long. The V and J ends lost 5 bases and 5 bases respectively, with 9 bases between them. The CDR3 loop is CASSPRIETQYF. The DNA of the CDR3 is TGTGCCAGCAGCCCCCGTATTGAGACCCAGTACTTC.

This rearrangement joins TRBV27 to TRBJ2-3, with D possibly matching TRBD1 (6 bases). This CDR3 is built from 15 residues. Germline-derived CDR1 and CDR2 are MNHEY and SMNVEV (reference sequence). Trimming left V 8 bases short and J 0 bases short, with 15 bases between. CDR3 coding DNA: TGTGCCAGCCGGCCGGACAGAACTAGCACAGATACGCAGTATTTT. It is translated as CASRPDRTSTDTQYF.

The genes are TRBV5-5 and TRBJ1-1; 8 nucleotides line up with TRBD1. CDR3 length: 13 amino acids. Germline CDR1 is SGHKS and CDR2 is YYEKEE (reference sequence). The J segment lost 6 bases and the V segment lost 4 bases, leaving 5 bases of the junction unmatched. CDR3 DNA sequence: TGTGCCAGCAGCAGCGACAGGGGTCCTGAAGCTTTCTTT. Translated, it gives CASSSDRGPEAFF.

The chain recombines TRBV28 with TRBJ1-2, with unresolved D. CDR1 and CDR2 (germline): MDHEN, SYDVKM. Trimming left V 7 bases short and J 8 bases short, with 14 bases between. This CDR3 has 12 residues. The CDR3 sequence: CASNAAPGGYTF. CDR3 nucleotides: TGTGCCAGCAACGCGGCTCCCGGCGGCTACACCTTC.

This sequence joins TRBV9 and TRBJ2-1; a possible D gene is TRBD2 (5 bases). V was cut by 3 bases and J by 0 bases, with 13 bases left in between. The CDR3 runs to 16 residues. Germline CDR1 reads SGDLS; CDR2 reads YYNGEE. CDR3 loop: CASSAPERPSYNEQFF. In nucleotides, the CDR3 is TGTGCCAGCAGCGCGCCGGAGCGGCCCTCCTACAATGAGCAGTTCTTC.

The chain employs TRBV11-2 and TRBJ2-2; 14 positions match TRBD2. Germline V CDR1 and CDR2: SGHAT, FQNNGV. The ends lost 8 bases at V and 6 bases at J; junction bases unmatched: 2. The CDR3 contains 14 residues. CDR3 sequence (DNA): TGTGCCAGCCGGACTAGCGGGAGGTCCGGGGAGCTGTTTTTT. It is translated as CASRTSGRSGELFF.

Here the CDR3 DNA reads TGTGCCATCAGTGAGACGATGACTAGCGAAAATGAGCAGTTCTTC. It is translated as CAISETMTSENEQFF. The chain couples TRBV10-3 to TRBJ2-1, with 8 positions matching TRBD2. The CDR3 is 15 residues long. The V gene end was trimmed by 2 bases and the J gene end by 7 bases; junction bases not matched to a gene: 7. The germline V gene has CDR1 ENHRY and CDR2 SYGVKD.

The V gene is TRBV2, the J gene TRBJ2-1; 9 positions agree with TRBD1. Germline assignment: CDR1 SNHLY and CDR2 FYNNEI. The trim removed 9 bases at V and 4 bases at J, leaving 4 bases unmatched. The CDR3 length is 13 residues. The CDR3 DNA reads TGTGCCAGTGGGACAGGGATTTACAATGAGCAGTTCTTC. Protein: CASGTGIYNEQFF.

This chain connects TRBV6-1 to TRBJ1-4, with D perhaps TRBD1 (6 bases). Trimming pared 2 bases from V and 7 bases from J, leaving 14 bases between. CDR3 length: 15 residues. Germline CDR1 is MNHNS and CDR2 is SASEGT. Here the CDR3 DNA reads TGTGCCAGCAGTGAAAGTCCGGGGGCTAGTGAAAAACTGTTTTTT. Its translation is CASSESPGASEKLFF.

J is TRBJ2-1 and V is TRBV5-6, with a tentative D call TRBD2 (7 bases). Trimming took 0 bases from V and 3 from J, leaving 13 bases between them. Germline-derived CDR1 and CDR2 are SGHDT and YYEEEE. The CDR3 sequence is 16 residues long. In nucleotides, the CDR3 is TGTGCCAGCAGCTTGGGAGGCGGGGGCTACTACAATGAGCAGTTCTTC. It yields the protein CASSLGGGGYYNEQFF.

V and J are TRBV4-1 and TRBJ2-1; TRBD2 aligns across 11 bases. With V trimmed by 1 base and J by 8 bases, 13 bases remained unmatched. The CDR3 spans 18 residues. In germline, CDR1 is MGHRA, CDR2 YSYEKL. For the CDR3, the DNA is TGCGCCAGCAGCCAAGGAGGCGGGGGACTAGCGGCGGGCCATGAGCAGTTCTTC. It yields the protein CASSQGGGGLAAGHEQFF.

The V call is TRBV6-5, the J call TRBJ1-1; 7 positions match TRBD1. Trimming cost V 2 bases and J 0 bases; bases outside gene matches: 3. Germline assignment: CDR1 MNHEY and CDR2 SVGAGI. The CDR3 is made up of 15 amino acids. The CDR3 DNA reads TGTGCCAGCAGTTACGACAGGGTCATGAACACTGAAGCTTTCTTT. It encodes CASSYDRVMNTEAFF.

Details on this clone: Other nucleotide sequences from this sample produce the same CDR3. The V call is TRBV28, the J call TRBJ1-1; no clear D. The germline V gene has CDR1 MDHEN and CDR2 SYDVKM. V lost 2 bases and J lost 0, with 10 bases in between. The CDR3 runs 15 residues. This CDR3 reads CASSLGGTLNTEAFF. The CDR3 DNA reads as TGTGCCAGCAGTTTAGGCGGAACTTTGAACACTGAAGCTTTCTTT.

The chain couples TRBV27 to TRBJ2-7; unclear D gene. V was cut by 0 bases and J by 2 bases, with 11 bases left in between. The CDR3 sequence is 15 residues long. Germline V gene sequence: CDR1 MNHEY, CDR2 SMNVEV (reference sequence). The CDR3: CASSLSSRKAYEQYF. The CDR3 DNA is TGTGCCAGCAGTTTATCGTCGAGAAAGGCCTACGAGCAGTACTTC.

The J gene is TRBJ1-1, the V gene TRBV6-1; 7 positions agree with TRBD1. Per the germline V gene, CDR1 is MNHNS and CDR2 is SASEGT. There are 17 residues in the CDR3. J was trimmed by 2 bases and V by 2 bases; bases with no gene match: 11. The CDR3 sequence: CASSEFDLTGANTEAFF. The DNA of the CDR3 is TGTGCCAGCAGTGAATTCGACTTAACAGGGGCTAACACTGAAGCTTTCTTT.

This chain connects TRBV6-1 to TRBJ2-3, with D possibly being TRBD1 or TRBD2 (6 bases each). CDR1 and CDR2 (germline): MNHNS, SASEGT. The CDR3 totals 16 residues. Trimming cost V 1 base and J 6 bases, with 17 bases left between them. CDR3 protein: CASSEGGAQVVDTQYF. CDR3 sequence (DNA): TGTGCCAGCAGTGAAGGGGGGGCCCAGGTAGTTGATACGCAGTATTTT.

The rearrangement links TRBV7-8 to TRBJ2-1, with a possible D match to TRBD2 (5 bases). V lost 4 bases and J lost 2, with 9 bases in between. Germline lookup yields CDR1 SGHVS and CDR2 FQNEAQ. The CDR3 totals 14 residues. The DNA for the CDR3 is TGTGCCAGCAGCTACCCCGGGACCTACAATGAGCAGTTCTTC. Its translation is CASSYPGTYNEQFF.

This rearrangement joins TRBV29-1 to TRBJ2-3; the D is unclear. Germline CDR1 reads SQVTM; CDR2 reads ANQGSEA. The CDR3 runs to 12 residues. V was shortened by 4 bases and J by 3 bases, with 8 bases between the two germline ends. For the CDR3, the DNA is TGCAGCGTTGGGACGATGACAGATACGCAGTATTTT. Protein: CSVGTMTDTQYF.

The V gene is TRBV4-1, the J gene TRBJ2-7, with unresolved D. The germline V gene encodes CDR1 MGHRA and CDR2 YSYEKL. The germline V and J ends were trimmed by 6 bases and 2 bases, with 23 bases remaining between them. This CDR3 has 17 residues. CDR3 sequence (DNA): TGCGCCAGCAGTCTTGCGCCCCGGGCCTCTCATCCCTACGAGCAGTACTTC. The encoded protein is CASSLAPRASHPYEQYF.

About this clone: The sample contains more than one DNA sequence encoding this CDR3. This chain connects TRBV13 to TRBJ2-3; D unclear. Germline CDR1 is PRHDT and CDR2 is FYEKMQ (reference sequence). The CDR3 is 13 amino acids. Trimming left V 3 bases short and J 1 base short, with 5 bases between. The CDR3 DNA is TGTGCCAGCAGCTTCCGGGGCACAGATACGCAGTATTTT. It translates to CASSFRGTDTQYF.

V usage is TRBV2 and J usage is TRBJ2-7, with TRBD2 identical over 13 bases. This CDR3 contains 14 residues. Germline CDR1 is SNHLY and CDR2 is FYNNEI. With V trimmed by 6 bases and J by 5 bases, 4 bases remained unmatched. Here the CDR3 DNA reads TGTGCCAGCAGGGGACTAGCGGGAAGGAACGAGCAGTACTTC. Its translation is CASRGLAGRNEQYF.

This clone was found a few times. This rearrangement joins TRBV29-1 to TRBJ1-1; D is ambiguous. V dropped 1 base and J dropped 3 bases, with 9 bases sitting between them. The CDR3 is 13 residues long. Germline V gene lookup returns CDR1 SQVTM and CDR2 ANQGSEA. This chain's CDR3 is CSVEVDPHTEAFF. The CDR3 nucleotides are TGCAGCGTTGAAGTTGACCCACACACTGAAGCTTTCTTT.

In the case of this clone: The same CDR3 also results from other DNA sequences found in this sample. This rearrangement joins TRBV19 to TRBJ1-5, with D unresolved. The CDR3 has 15 amino acids. Trimming cost V 3 bases and J 0 bases, with 9 bases left between them. Per germline, CDR1 LNHDA and CDR2 SQIVND (reference sequence). CDR3 sequence reads: CASSISDYSNQPQHF. In nucleotides, the CDR3 is TGTGCCAGTAGTATTTCAGATTATAGCAATCAGCCCCAGCATTTT. The complete variable domain, with remaining parts taken from reference TRBV19 and TRBJ1-5, reads DGGITQSPKYLFRKEGQNVTLSCEQNLNHDAMYWYRQDPGQGLRLIYYSQIVNDFQKGDIAEGYSVSREKKESFPLTVTSAQKNPTAFYLCASSISDYSNQPQHFGDGTRLSIL.

Here the CDR3 reads CASSPGDPPYEQYF. CDR3 sequence (DNA): TGTGCCAGCAGCCCAGGGGACCCCCCCTACGAGCAGTACTTC. J is TRBJ2-7 and V is TRBV7-9; possibly TRBD1 for D (6 bases). This CDR3 comprises 14 residues. Deletions cut 5 bases from V and 2 bases from J, with 13 bases between. CDR1 is SEHNR and CDR2 is FQNEAQ in the germline V gene (reference sequence). Drawing the rest from reference TRBV7-9 and TRBJ2-7, the complete variable domain is DTGVSQNPRHKITKRGQNVTFRCDPISEHNRLYWYRQTLGQGPEFLTYFQNEAQLEKSRLLSDRFSAERPKGSFSTLEIQRTEQGDSAMYLCASSPGDPPYEQYFGPGTRLTVT.

This chain uses TRBV19 with TRBJ1-3; D remains unclear. CDR1 is LNHDA and CDR2 is SQIVND in the germline V gene (reference sequence). This CDR3 contains 15 residues. Trimming removed 3 bases from V and 0 bases from J, with 9 bases in between. The CDR3 DNA reads as TGTGCCAGTAGTATCTCGGGTCACTCTGGAAACACCATATATTTT. It specifies CASSISGHSGNTIYF.

This chain joins TRBV29-1 and TRBJ2-1; 10 positions agree with TRBD2. Looked up from germline, CDR1 is SQVTM and CDR2 is ANQGSEA. This CDR3 contains 17 residues. Losses at the gene ends were 0 bases for V and 1 base for J; bases not matched to a gene: 6. The CDR3 DNA is TGCAGCGTTGAAGATTCCCTAGCGGGAGAGTCCTACAATGAGCAGTTCTTC. It encodes CSVEDSLAGESYNEQFF.